This T cell receptor beta chain was sequenced for a study of vaccination and CD4 T cells after COVID-19. Study information: The stimulating agents, overlapping spike peptides, came from SARS-CoV-2, HCoV-NL63, HCoV-OC43 and HCoV-229E.

Sequencing of cultured CD4+ T cell DNA used the Oncomine TCR Beta short-read assay. Genomic DNA was drawn out of CD4+ T cells grown in culture. TCRdb reprocessed the PCR reads via MiXCR and lists one record per CDR3 protein. The sample lists several thousand distinct CDR3 sequences, 45% to 65% seen once, with under 45% in the top ten. The treatment was: roughly ten-day PBMC culture with coronavirus spike peptide pools or control peptides (ViraFEST assay). CD4+ T cells of the unexposed donor were collected before the COVID-19 pandemic (2011-2018). Expansion of antigen-specific T cells with peptide pools by ViraFEST preceded sequencing of TCRs. Wells contained fewer than 2.5 million PBMCs each, and these were cultured with 8.5 to 10 IU/ml IL-2 and about 9 ug/ml peptide pools. This clonotype was counted a few times. Its target is not known. This CDR3 has 14 residues. J was trimmed by 7 bases and V by 5 bases; bases with no gene match: 7. Germline CDR1 MNHEY, CDR2 SVGEGT.

This TCR came from a human donor in good health. Source material: CD4+ T cells from blood, cultured in vitro. This chain uses TRBV6-2 or TRBV6-3 with TRBJ1-5, with 8 bases fitting TRBD1. The CDR3 sequence: CASSRTGNRQPQHF. The CDR3 coding sequence is TGTGCCAGCAGTAGGACAGGGAATCGCCAGCCCCAGCATTTT.